Listed here are 30 T cell receptor beta chains from one sample, sequenced in a study of OX40 agonist ivuxolimab in advanced cancers. TCRdb keeps only in-frame clones here, not all; method: immunoSEQ multiplex PCR. The sample includes 50,000 to 65,000 clones, roughly 89% of them seen just once. The sequencing here drew on CD4+ or CD8+ T cells sorted from blood, taken in a trial of the OX40 agonist ivuxolimab. The receptor source for this set is an adult with an advanced solid tumor such as melanoma, head and neck, liver or kidney cancer.

As to this clone: One end of the junction varies from germline; a read error may be responsible. This sequence joins TRBV7-7 and TRBJ2-5; D perhaps matches TRBD2 (6 bases). This CDR3 spans 15 amino acids. Germline V gene lookup returns CDR1 SSHAT and CDR2 FNYEAQ (reference sequence). For the CDR3, the DNA is TGTGCTAGCAGCTTAAGGTCACTAGCCCAAGAGACCCAGTACTTC. This translates into CASSLRSLAQETQYF.

The chain uses TRBV7-2 and TRBJ2-5; D call uncertain. Trimming removed 2 bases from V and 4 bases from J, with 5 bases in between. CDR3 length: 12 amino acids. Germline lookup yields CDR1 SGHTA and CDR2 FQGNSA. CDR3 residues: CASSLNGETQYF. For the CDR3, the DNA is TGTGCCAGCAGCTTAAACGGAGAGACCCAGTACTTC. Together with reference TRBV7-2 and TRBJ2-5, the CDR3 gives the full variable domain: GAGVSQSPSNKVTEKGKDVELRCDPISGHTALYWYRQSLGQGLEFLIYFQGNSAPDKSGLPSDRFSAERTGGSVSTLTIQRTQQEDSAVYLCASSLNGETQYFGPGTRLLVL.

The CDR3 DNA follows: TGTGCCAGCAGACCCGTCTTGGGACAGCAAGGGGACACTGAAGCTTTCTTT. Translation gives CASRPVLGQQGDTEAFF. The rearrangement uses TRBV9 and TRBJ1-1; 7 bases map to TRBD1. The CDR3 is made up of 17 amino acids. Trimming took 5 bases from V and 3 from J; bases not matched to a gene: 16. CDR1 and CDR2 (germline): SGDLS, YYNGEE.

This rearrangement joins TRBV19 to TRBJ1-1; 9 bases align to TRBD1. This CDR3 region has 13 residues. J gave up 6 bases and V 7 bases, and 6 bases lay outside the gene matches. CDR1 is LNHDA and CDR2 is SQIVND in the germline V gene (reference sequence). CDR3 nucleotide sequence: TGTGCCAGTACCAGGGACAGGGCCGCTGAAGCTTTCTTT. Translated, it gives CASTRDRAAEAFF.

V and J are TRBV15 and TRBJ1-1, with D possibly matching TRBD1 (5 bases). Trimming removed 0 bases at V and 1 base at J, with 9 bases between. Germline V gene lookup returns CDR1 LNHNV and CDR2 YYDKDF (reference sequence). CDR3 size: 15 residues. CDR3 nucleotides: TGTGCCACCAGCAGAGATTGGGGCGGGAACACTGAAGCTTTCTTT. The encoded protein is CATSRDWGGNTEAFF.

This clone has just one count. The rearrangement joins TRBV27 to TRBJ2-1, with TRBD2 as a possible D gene (6 bases). CDR1 MNHEY and CDR2 SMNVEV come from the germline V gene (reference sequence). Trimming removed 2 bases at V and 6 bases at J, with 14 bases between. This CDR3 region has 15 residues. The CDR3: CASSLRGGTFNEQFF. CDR3 sequence (DNA): TGTGCCAGCAGTTTAAGGGGCGGGACGTTCAATGAGCAGTTCTTC.

The V call is TRBV7-3, the J call TRBJ2-3; D may match TRBD1 or TRBD2 (5 bases each). V lost 2 bases and J 2 bases, leaving 11 bases between the germline ends. CDR1 and CDR2 (germline): SGHTA, FQGTGA. This CDR3 has 15 residues. For the CDR3, the DNA is TGTGCCAGCAGCTTATCCGGGACCCTCACAGATACGCAGTATTTT. This gives the protein CASSLSGTLTDTQYF.

This clone appeared once. The J gene is TRBJ1-1, the V gene TRBV2; 7 bases align to TRBD1. There are 17 residues in the CDR3. The germline CDR1 and CDR2 sequences are SNHLY and FYNNEI. J gave up 0 bases and V 2 bases, and 9 bases lay outside the gene matches. The chain's CDR3 is CASSELTGPSVNTEAFF. The CDR3 DNA reads as TGTGCCAGCAGTGAATTGACAGGGCCATCGGTGAACACTGAAGCTTTCTTT.

The V call is TRBV30, the J call TRBJ1-1, with D tentatively TRBD1 (5 bases). The CDR3 has 11 amino acids. The germline gives CDR1 GTSNPN, CDR2 SVGIG (reference sequence). CDR3: CAAGGWGEAFF. DNA for the CDR3: TGTGCTGCTGGAGGATGGGGGGAAGCTTTCTTT. Combining the CDR3 with reference TRBV30 and TRBJ1-1 gives the whole variable domain SQTIHQWPATLVQPVGSPLSLECTVEGTSNPNLYWYRQAAGRGLQLLFYSVGIGQISSEVPQNLSASRPQDRQFILSSKKLLLSDSGFYLCAAGGWGEAFFGQGTRLTVV.

J is TRBJ2-2 and V is TRBV27, with 7 positions matching TRBD2. The CDR3 contains 15 residues. Germline trimming cut 6 bases from V and 4 bases from J; bases unmatched to any gene: 8. Germline V lookup: CDR1 MNHEY, CDR2 SMNVEV (reference sequence). The CDR3 sequence: CASSQVGGSTGELFF. The CDR3 region has the DNA TGTGCCAGCAGCCAGGTCGGGGGGAGCACCGGGGAGCTGTTTTTT.

The chain is built from TRBV2 and TRBJ1-2, with D hard to call. The V end lost 2 bases, the J end lost 2 bases, and 9 bases lay between the germline ends. The germline gives CDR1 SNHLY, CDR2 FYNNEI. The CDR3 runs to 14 residues. The CDR3 loop reads CASSERSDNYGYTF. CDR3 in DNA: TGTGCCAGCAGTGAAAGATCCGACAACTATGGCTACACCTTC. Based on the CDR3 plus reference TRBV2 and TRBJ1-2, the full variable domain is EPEVTQTPSHQVTQMGQEVILRCVPISNHLYFYWYRQILGQKVEFLVSFYNNEISEKSEIFDDQFSVERPDGSNFTLKIRSTKLEDSAMYFCASSERSDNYGYTFGSGTRLTVV.

This clone was seen a handful of times. This rearrangement joins TRBV7-8 to TRBJ2-7; TRBD1 is a possible D gene (5 bases). This CDR3 is built from 14 residues. V lost 1 base and J lost 6, with 13 bases in between. Germline V gives CDR1 SGHVS, CDR2 FQNEAQ. The CDR3 coding sequence is TGTGCCAGCAGCTTAGGACAGCACCTCCGCGAGCAGTACTTC. Its protein product is CASSLGQHLREQYF.

This chain links TRBV6-4 with TRBJ2-3; the D gene is possibly TRBD2 (6 bases). Trimming took off 2 bases at V and 2 bases at J, with 20 bases between the two ends. The germline V gene encodes CDR1 MRHNA and CDR2 SNTAGT. This CDR3 region has 18 residues. In nucleotides, the CDR3 is TGTGCCAGCAGTGACCCGAGGAGGGGCCCTATTCCCACAGATACGCAGTATTTT. Translated, it gives CASSDPRRGPIPTDTQYF.

V and J are TRBV7-2 and TRBJ2-2; a weak D match, TRBD1 (5 bases). V shed 1 base and J shed 4 bases, with 10 bases lying between them. Per germline, CDR1 SGHTA and CDR2 FQGNSA. The CDR3 has 15 amino acids. The CDR3 region is CASSLGQGATGELFF. For the CDR3, the DNA is TGTGCCAGCAGCTTAGGGCAGGGCGCCACCGGGGAGCTGTTTTTT.

V gene TRBV29-1 combines with J gene TRBJ2-2, with TRBD1 matching over 8 bases. From germline, CDR1 is SQVTM and CDR2 ANQGSEA. The trim removed 2 bases at V and 4 bases at J, leaving 3 bases unmatched. CDR3 length equals 14 residues. The CDR3 reads CSVESQGATGELFF. CDR3 coding DNA: TGCAGCGTTGAAAGCCAGGGGGCCACCGGGGAGCTGTTTTTT.

Here the CDR3 reads CAWSVLRTKIAYEQYF. In DNA, the CDR3 is TGTGCCTGGAGTGTACTTCGGACTAAAATTGCCTACGAGCAGTACTTC. The V and J genes are TRBV30 and TRBJ2-7, with a weak D call TRBD2 (6 bases). Germline V gene sequence: CDR1 GTSNPN, CDR2 SVGIG (reference sequence). The V end lost 0 bases, the J end lost 2 bases, and 17 bases lay between the germline ends. This CDR3 has 16 amino acids.

J is TRBJ1-5 and V is TRBV28; possible D gene TRBD1, 5 bases. Per germline, CDR1 MDHEN and CDR2 SYDVKM. Trimming removed 7 bases from V and 2 bases from J, with 18 bases in between. There are 16 residues in the CDR3. The CDR3 here is CASTLSGVGRNQPQHF. The CDR3 DNA follows: TGTGCCAGCACCCTCTCGGGGGTGGGGCGCAATCAGCCCCAGCATTTT.

This clone showed up just once. The gene calls are TRBV4-1 and TRBJ2-2; D remains ambiguous. The CDR3 is 17 residues long. Germline V gives CDR1 MGHRA, CDR2 YSYEKL. V shed 4 bases and J shed 1 base, with 16 bases lying between them. The CDR3 sequence is CASSPPMEQLNTGELFF. The DNA for the CDR3 is TGCGCCAGCAGCCCCCCTATGGAACAGCTGAACACCGGGGAGCTGTTTTTT.

V usage is TRBV11-2 and J usage is TRBJ2-5; D not resolved. The CDR3 spans 12 residues. Trimming took off 6 bases at V and 5 bases at J, with 10 bases between the two ends. CDR1 and CDR2 (germline): SGHAT, FQNNGV. The CDR3: CASRRVEETQYF. The DNA for the CDR3 is TGTGCCAGCAGAAGGGTGGAGGAGACCCAGTACTTC.

The chain recombines TRBV19 with TRBJ1-1, with TRBD1 as a possible D gene (5 bases). This CDR3 has 16 residues. V lost 5 bases to trimming and J lost 5 bases, with 21 bases between them. CDR1 and CDR2 (germline): LNHDA, SQIVND (reference sequence). The CDR3 region is CASSSRRPRVVTEAFF. CDR3 DNA: TGTGCCAGTAGTTCCCGTCGGCCCAGGGTGGTAACTGAAGCTTTCTTT. Full variable domain (outside the CDR3, taken from reference TRBV19 and TRBJ1-1): DGGITQSPKYLFRKEGQNVTLSCEQNLNHDAMYWYRQDPGQGLRLIYYSQIVNDFQKGDIAEGYSVSREKKESFPLTVTSAQKNPTAFYLCASSSRRPRVVTEAFFGQGTRLTVV.

J is TRBJ1-2 and V is TRBV11-3; 9 nucleotides agree with TRBD1. This CDR3 region has 15 residues. Germline V gives CDR1 SGHNT, CDR2 YENEEA. Trimming took 6 bases from V and 3 from J; bases not matched to a gene: 8. The CDR3 nucleotides read TGTGCCAGCAGTTCATGGGACAGGGACGACTATGGCTACACCTTC. Translated: CASSSWDRDDYGYTF.

CDR3 in amino acids: CASSLDSPSSGNTIYF. The CDR3 DNA is TGCGCCAGCAGCCTCGACAGCCCGAGCTCTGGAAACACCATATATTTT. The chain recombines TRBV5-1 with TRBJ1-3; D perhaps matches TRBD1 (5 bases). This CDR3 comprises 16 residues. Trimming shortened V by 4 bases and J by 0 bases, and 14 bases separated the two germline ends. The germline gives CDR1 SGHRS, CDR2 YFSETQ.

CDR3 in amino acids: CASSLGGQGANQPQHF. The CDR3 DNA follows: TGTGCCAGCAGCTTGGGGGGACAGGGAGCGAATCAGCCCCAGCATTTT. The V and J genes are TRBV5-5 and TRBJ1-5; 9 bases map to TRBD1. This CDR3 is built from 16 residues. Losses at the gene ends were 0 bases for V and 4 bases for J; bases not matched to a gene: 5. From germline, CDR1 is SGHKS and CDR2 YYEKEE (reference sequence).

This clone came up a few times. J is TRBJ1-6 and V is TRBV5-1, with 9 bases lining up with TRBD1. The V gene's germline CDR1 is SGHRS and CDR2 YFSETQ. The ends lost 0 bases at V and 8 bases at J; junction bases unmatched: 0. This CDR3 spans 14 amino acids. CDR3 in amino acids: CASSLGDRDSPLHF. CDR3 nucleotide sequence: TGCGCCAGCAGCTTGGGGGACAGGGATTCACCCCTCCACTTT. The entire variable domain, with the rest obtained from reference TRBV5-1 and TRBJ1-6, is as follows: KAGVTQTPRYLIKTRGQQVTLSCSPISGHRSVSWYQQTPGQGLQFLFEYFSETQRNKGNFPGRFSGRQFSNSRSEMNVSTLELGDSALYLCASSLGDRDSPLHFGNGTRLTVT.

V is TRBV5-1 and J is TRBJ1-2, with no clear D. The V end was cut by 5 bases, the J end by 2 bases, with 13 bases between. In germline, CDR1 is SGHRS, CDR2 YFSETQ. CDR3 length: 14 amino acids. CDR3 protein: CASRRDGSNYGYTF. CDR3 coding DNA: TGCGCCAGCAGACGAGACGGGTCCAACTATGGCTACACCTTC.

The chain joins TRBV7-8 to TRBJ1-5; D gene ambiguous. Germline V gives CDR1 SGHVS, CDR2 FQNEAQ. The CDR3 spans 16 residues. Trimming removed 5 bases at V and 5 bases at J, with 19 bases between. The CDR3 region is CASSPREGRGHQPQHF. DNA for the CDR3: TGTGCCAGCAGCCCGAGAGAAGGCAGAGGTCATCAGCCCCAGCATTTT.

The CDR3 loop reads CASSLRASNTEAFF. DNA for the CDR3: TGTGCCAGCAGTTTACGGGCCTCGAACACTGAAGCTTTCTTT. The chain uses TRBV28 and TRBJ1-1; D gene ambiguous. Per germline, CDR1 MDHEN and CDR2 SYDVKM. The CDR3 length is 14 residues. V was shortened by 2 bases and J by 1 base, with 8 bases between the two germline ends.

This chain links TRBV18 with TRBJ1-2; 8 bases align to TRBD1. Germline-derived CDR1 and CDR2 are KGHSH and LQKENI. V was clipped by 3 bases and J by 6 bases; unmatched bases: 3. The CDR3 has 13 amino acids. The CDR3 DNA sequence: TGTGCCAGCTCACCGGGGGACAGGAATGGCTACACCTTC. It yields the protein CASSPGDRNGYTF. Variable domain in full (rest from reference TRBV18 and TRBJ1-2): NAGVMQNPRHLVRRRGQEARLRCSPMKGHSHVYWYRQLPEEGLKFMVYLQKENIIDESGMPKERFSAEFPKEGPSILRIQQVVRGDSAAYFCASSPGDRNGYTFGSGTRLTVV.

The chain has TRBV5-1 and TRBJ2-1, with 7 positions matching TRBD2. The CDR3 length is 15 residues. Germline lookup yields CDR1 SGHRS and CDR2 YFSETQ. V was clipped by 3 bases and J by 4 bases; unmatched bases: 7. The CDR3: CASSYSGPKYNEQFF. CDR3 bases: TGCGCCAGCAGCTATAGCGGGCCCAAATACAATGAGCAGTTCTTC.

The gene calls are TRBV14 and TRBJ2-5; D gene unclear. Germline V lookup: CDR1 SGHDN, CDR2 FVKESK. The CDR3 loop spans 12 amino acids. Between the trimmed V and J ends, which lost 0 bases and 7 bases, there was a span of 6 bases. CDR3 bases: TGTGCCAGCAGCCAAGATCTAAGGACCCAGTACTTC. Encoded protein: CASSQDLRTQYF. The variable domain in full, with the rest retrieved from reference TRBV14 and TRBJ2-5, is EAGVTQFPSHSVIEKGQTVTLRCDPISGHDNLYWYRRVMGKEIKFLLHFVKESKQDESGMPNNRFLAERTGGTYSTLKVQPAELEDSGVYFCASSQDLRTQYFGPGTRLLVL.